This T cell receptor (beta chain) was captured by sequencing in a study of T cells after yellow fever vaccination. V was cut by 1 base and J by 6 bases, with 10 bases left in between. CDR3 length: 14 residues. Germline V CDR1 and CDR2: SGHVS, FQNEAQ. TCRdb independently ran MiXCR on the 5' RACE reads; one entry per CDR3 protein. This table has hundreds of thousands of distinct CDR3 sequences, 10% to 15% appearing once. The sample was PBMCs, taken on the day of the yellow fever booster vaccination. This sequence originates from a man aged 30-40 years who received the YFV17D yellow fever vaccine. The V gene is TRBV7-8, the J gene TRBJ1-5; no firm D call. The CDR3: CASSLDGRRQPQHF. The CDR3 region has the DNA TGTGCCAGCAGCTTAGACGGGCGCCGTCAGCCCCAGCATTTT.